This T cell receptor (beta chain) stems from a study of shared clonotypes between healthy human individuals. Only in-frame clones appear in the TCRdb table, and some are missing; sequencing was by immunoSEQ multiplex PCR. The sample has approximately 500,000 clones; 90% to 96% are singletons. Whole-study findings and limits: Unshared clonotypes carried lower generation probabilities than those common to all four donors.

Donors were healthy HIV-negative adults without recently reported acute infections or vaccinations. The CDR3 is 16 amino acids. The V end lost 3 bases, the J end lost 0 bases, and 12 bases lay between the germline ends. Per the germline V gene, CDR1 is MDHEN and CDR2 is SYDVKM. A note on this clone: Its antigen is unknown.

The origin of this receptor is a woman in her thirties in good health. Sequencing was performed on naive CD4+ T cells sorted from blood. Subset noted: CD45RA+ positively selected. The chain couples TRBV28 to TRBJ1-5, with D unclear. The CDR3 DNA follows: TGTGCCAGCAGTTTCTCGGGAGGGTATAGCAATCAGCCCCAGCATTTT. Residues: CASSFSGGYSNQPQHF.